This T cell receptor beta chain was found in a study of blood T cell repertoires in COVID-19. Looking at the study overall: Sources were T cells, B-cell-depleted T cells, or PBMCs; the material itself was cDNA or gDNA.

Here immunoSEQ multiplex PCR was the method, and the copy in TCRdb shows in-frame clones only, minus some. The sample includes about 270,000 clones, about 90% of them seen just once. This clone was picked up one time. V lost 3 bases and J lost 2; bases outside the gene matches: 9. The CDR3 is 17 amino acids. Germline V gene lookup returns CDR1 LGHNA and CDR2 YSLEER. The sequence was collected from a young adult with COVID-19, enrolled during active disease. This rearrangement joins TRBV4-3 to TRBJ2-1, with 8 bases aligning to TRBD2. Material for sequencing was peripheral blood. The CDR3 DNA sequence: TGCGCCAGCAGCCAGGCCCTAGGAGCGGGAGCCTACAATGAGCAGTTCTTC. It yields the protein CASSQALGAGAYNEQFF.